This entry describes one T cell receptor (beta chain). The antigen is undetermined. RNA transcripts were the template, and TCR beta CDR3 regions were amplified from them. An initial RT-PCR round employing HTBI primers preceded a second-round multiplex PCR. One entry per CDR3 protein, called by TCRdb with MiXCR from the multiplex PCR reads. Of 200,000 to 300,000 distinct CDR3 sequences listed, roughly 50% are singletons. The sample belongs to a study of Graves' ophthalmopathy and Graves' hyperthyroidism. Findings and limits, study-wide: Blood repertoires reportedly contained most expanded thyroid clonotypes above 0.001 frequency.

V shed 4 bases and J shed 3 bases, with 13 bases lying between them. The CDR3 is made up of 14 amino acids. The V gene's germline CDR1 is SGDLS and CDR2 YYNGEE. This receptor was identified in an adult man with Graves' ophthalmopathy. The material sequenced was peripheral blood. The chain uses TRBV9 and TRBJ1-2; D might be TRBD1 (6 bases). This CDR3 reads CASSQRRTDYGYTF. The CDR3 nucleotides are TGTGCCAGCAGCCAGAGAAGGACAGACTATGGCTACACCTTC.